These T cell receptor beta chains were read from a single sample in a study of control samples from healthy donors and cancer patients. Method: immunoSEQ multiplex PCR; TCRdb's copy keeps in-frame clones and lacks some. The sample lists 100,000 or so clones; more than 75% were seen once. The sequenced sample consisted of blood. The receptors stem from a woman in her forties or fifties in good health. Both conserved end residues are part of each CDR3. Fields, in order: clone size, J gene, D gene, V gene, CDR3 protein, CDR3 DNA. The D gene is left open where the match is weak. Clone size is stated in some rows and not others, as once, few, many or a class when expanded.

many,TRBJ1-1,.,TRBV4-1,CASSQEPGLNTEAFF,TGCGCCAGCAGCCAAGAACCGGGACTGAACACTGAAGCTTTCTTT
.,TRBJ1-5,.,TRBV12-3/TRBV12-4,CASSLGIQPQHF,TGTGCCAGCAGTTTGGGGATTCAGCCCCAGCATTTT
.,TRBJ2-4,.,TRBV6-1,CASSEAGLGTKNIQYF,TGTGCCAGCAGTGAAGCAGGGCTGGGGACCAAAAACATTCAGTACTTC
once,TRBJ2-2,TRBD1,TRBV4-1,CASSQVGQGRELFF,TGCGCCAGCAGCCAAGTGGGACAGGGGAGGGAGCTGTTTTTT
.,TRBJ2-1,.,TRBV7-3,CASSAYYSDYNEQFF,TGTGCCAGCAGCGCGTACTATAGCGATTACAATGAGCAGTTCTTC
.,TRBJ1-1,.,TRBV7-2,CASSPSGGRNTEAFF,TGTGCCAGCAGCCCAAGTGGCGGTAGGAACACTGAAGCTTTCTTT
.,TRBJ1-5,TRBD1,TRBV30,CAWSVRQGVGQPQHF,TGTGCCTGGAGTGTACGACAGGGGGTCGGTCAGCCCCAGCATTTT
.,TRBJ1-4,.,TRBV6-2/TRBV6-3,CASSYSSRDGTTNEKLFF,TGTGCCAGCAGTTACTCGAGCAGGGACGGGACAACTAATGAAAAACTGTTTTTT
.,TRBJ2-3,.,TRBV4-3,CASSQARGSGTDTQYF,TGCGCCAGCAGCCAGGCCAGAGGATCGGGCACAGATACGCAGTATTTT
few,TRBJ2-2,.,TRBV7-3,CASSSDANTGELFF,TGTGCCAGCAGCTCGGACGCGAACACCGGGGAGCTGTTTTTT
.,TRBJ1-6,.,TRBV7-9,CASSVLGTDNSPLHF,TGTGCCAGCAGCGTCTTAGGGACGGACAATTCACCCCTCCACTTT
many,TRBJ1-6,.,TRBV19,CASSFTGITYNSPLHF,TGTGCCAGTAGTTTCACAGGGATCACCTATAATTCACCCCTCCACTTT
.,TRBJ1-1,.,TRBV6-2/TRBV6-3,CASSRGGTEAFF,TGTGCCAGCAGTCGTGGGGGGACTGAAGCTTTCTTT
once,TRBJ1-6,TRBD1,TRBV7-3,CASRLETGNNSPLHF,TGTGCCAGCAGACTAGAGACAGGGAATAATTCACCCCTCCACTTT
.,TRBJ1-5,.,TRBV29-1,CSVVDSSNQPQHF,TGCAGCGTTGTGGACAGTAGCAATCAGCCCCAGCATTTT
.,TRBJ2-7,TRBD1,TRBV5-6,CASSMRTGRYEQYF,TGTGCCAGCAGCATGCGGACAGGGAGGTACGAGCAGTACTTC
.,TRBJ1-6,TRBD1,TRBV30,CAWSTGQGINSPLHF,TGTGCCTGGAGTACGGGACAGGGAATTAATTCACCCCTCCACTTT
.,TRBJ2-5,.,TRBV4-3,CASSQDRDGGETQYF,TGCGCCAGCAGCCAAGATCGGGATGGTGGGGAGACCCAGTACTTC
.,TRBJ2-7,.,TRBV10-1,CASSDLTGSGEQYF,TGCGCCAGCAGTGATTTGACGGGATCAGGCGAGCAGTACTTC
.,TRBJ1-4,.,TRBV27,CASSLDPWANEKLFF,TGTGCCAGCAGTTTAGATCCATGGGCGAACGAAAAACTGTTTTTT
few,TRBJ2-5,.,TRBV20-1,CSARDQTTQYF,TGCAGTGCTAGAGATCAAACGACCCAGTACTTC
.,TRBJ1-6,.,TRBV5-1,CASSLDLGGNSPLHF,TGCGCCAGCAGCTTGGACTTAGGGGGTAATTCACCCCTCCACTTT
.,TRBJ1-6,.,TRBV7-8,CASSFYGQYNSPLHF,TGTGCCAGCAGCTTTTATGGACAGTATAATTCACCCCTCCACTTT
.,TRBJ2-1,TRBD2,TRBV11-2,CASSFIGLAGGYSYNEQFF,TGTGCCAGCAGCTTTATAGGACTAGCGGGGGGTTACTCCTACAATGAGCAGTTCTTC
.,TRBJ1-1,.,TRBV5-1,CASSFLSGSSEAFF,TGCGCCAGCAGCTTCCTATCGGGTTCATCTGAAGCTTTCTTT
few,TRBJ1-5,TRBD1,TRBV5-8,CASSPTGAQPQHF,TGTGCCAGCAGCCCAACAGGGGCACAGCCCCAGCATTTT
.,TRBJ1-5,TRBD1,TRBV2,CASSEEEQGGNQPQHF,TGTGCCAGCAGTGAAGAAGAACAGGGGGGGAATCAGCCCCAGCATTTT
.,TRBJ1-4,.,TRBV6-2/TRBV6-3,CASSYERVRNEKLFF,TGTGCCAGCAGTTACGAGAGGGTGCGGAATGAAAAACTGTTTTTT
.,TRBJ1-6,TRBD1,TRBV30,CAWSIGTGISPLHF,TGTGCCTGGAGTATCGGGACAGGGATTTCACCCCTCCACTTT
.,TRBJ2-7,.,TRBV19,CASTLGGDRAYEQYF,TGTGCCAGTACCCTGGGGGGAGACAGGGCCTACGAGCAGTACTTC
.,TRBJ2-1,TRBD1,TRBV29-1,CSVQGVSYNEQFF,TGCAGCGTACAGGGGGTATCCTACAATGAGCAGTTCTTC
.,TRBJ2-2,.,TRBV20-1,CSASRGVGELFF,TGCAGTGCTAGTCGGGGAGTCGGGGAGCTGTTTTTT
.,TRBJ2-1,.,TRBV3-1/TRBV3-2,CASNPSSGEQFF,TGTGCCAGCAACCCTTCAAGCGGTGAGCAGTTCTTC
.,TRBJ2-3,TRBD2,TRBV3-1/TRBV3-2,CASSHPSGVENTQYF,TGTGCCAGCAGCCATCCTAGCGGGGTGGAAAATACGCAGTATTTT
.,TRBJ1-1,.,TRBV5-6,CASSSYNSGFSAEAFF,TGTGCCAGCAGCTCGTACAATTCAGGGTTCTCAGCTGAAGCTTTCTTT
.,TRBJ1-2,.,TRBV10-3,CAISSGTVYGYTF,TGTGCCATCTCCTCCGGGACGGTATATGGCTACACCTTC
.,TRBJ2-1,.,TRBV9,CASSKYNEQFF,TGTGCCAGCAGTAAATACAATGAGCAGTTCTTC
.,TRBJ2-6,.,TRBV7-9,CASSFNSGANVLTF,TGTGCCAGCAGCTTTAACTCTGGGGCCAACGTCCTGACTTTC
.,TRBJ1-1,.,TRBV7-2,CASSLSRNTEAFF,TGTGCCAGCAGCCTATCTCGGAACACTGAAGCTTTCTTT
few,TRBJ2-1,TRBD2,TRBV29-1,CSVEEGGLAGYNEQFF,TGCAGCGTTGAAGAGGGGGGACTAGCGGGATACAATGAGCAGTTCTTC
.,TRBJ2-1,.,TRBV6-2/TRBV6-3,CASSYKDYNEQFF,TGTGCCAGCAGTTACAAAGATTACAATGAGCAGTTCTTC
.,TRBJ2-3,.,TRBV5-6,CASSPDGRGADTQYF,TGTGCCAGCAGCCCGGACGGACGGGGAGCAGATACGCAGTATTTT
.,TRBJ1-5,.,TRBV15,CATSRVRGVGQPQHF,TGTGCCACCAGCAGAGTCAGAGGGGTCGGTCAGCCCCAGCATTTT
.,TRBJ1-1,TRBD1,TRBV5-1,CASSLSGQGTEAFF,TGCGCCAGCAGCTTGAGTGGACAGGGGACTGAAGCTTTCTTT
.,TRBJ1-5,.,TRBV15,CATSRAVINQPQHF,TGTGCCACCAGCAGAGCCGTGATCAATCAGCCCCAGCATTTT
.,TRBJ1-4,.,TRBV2,CASSLGRVEKLFF,TGTGCCAGCTCCCTGGGTCGGGTTGAAAAACTGTTTTTT
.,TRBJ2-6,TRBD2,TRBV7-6,CASSALAGGRDSGANVLTF,TGTGCCAGCAGCGCACTAGCGGGAGGACGAGACTCTGGGGCCAACGTCCTGACTTTC
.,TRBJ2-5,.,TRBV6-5,CAGPEIQETQYF,TGTGCCGGCCCTGAGATCCAAGAGACCCAGTACTTC
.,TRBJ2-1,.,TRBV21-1,CASSKSVEQEFYNEQFF,TGTGCCAGCAGCAAATCAGTTGAGCAGGAGTTCTACAATGAGCAGTTCTTC
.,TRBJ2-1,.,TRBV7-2,CASSLGDYNEQFF,TGTGCCAGCAGCTTAGGGGACTACAATGAGCAGTTCTTC